The next 8 T cell receptor beta chains were all read from a single sample in a study of beta chain features in type 1 diabetes. All of the isolated RNA was reverse transcribed, so expressed TCRB transcripts were sequenced. The data were produced by immunoSEQ multiplex PCR, yet TCRdb's version contains in-frame clones alone and is incomplete. This table holds around 300,000 clones, 9.5% to 11% found once. The sequenced material came from naive CD4+ T cells from blood. These receptors were collected from a woman aged 25 to 45 in good health.

The gene calls are TRBV4-3 and TRBJ2-2; 12 nucleotides agree with TRBD2. V shed 1 base, J shed 4 bases, and the junction held 7 bases outside the gene matches. Germline lookup yields CDR1 LGHNA and CDR2 YSLEER. The CDR3 sequence is 18 residues long. CDR3 bases: TGCGCCAGCAGCCAAGGAACTAGCGGGAGGCTCGCCACCGGGGAGCTGTTTTTT. Translated, it gives CASSQGTSGRLATGELFF.

This clone was seen more than once but under ten times. CDR3 sequence reads: CASSQAFLKSLHF. The CDR3 DNA sequence: TGTGCCAGCAGTCAAGCTTTTCTCAAGTCCCTCCACTTT. The chain carries TRBV28 and TRBJ1-6; D is undetermined. The CDR3 consists of 13 residues. V dropped 5 bases and J dropped 14 bases, with 16 bases sitting between them. Germline CDR1 MDHEN, CDR2 SYDVKM. Full variable domain (missing parts from reference TRBV28 and TRBJ1-6): DVKVTQSSRYLVKRTGEKVFLECVQDMDHENMFWYRQDPGLGLRLIYFSYDVKMKEKGDIPEGYSVSREKKERFSLILESASTNQTSMYLCASSQAFLKSLHFGNGTRLTVT.

The chain couples TRBV19 to TRBJ2-7; TRBD1 might be the D (5 bases). Deletions cut 4 bases from V and 1 base from J, with 8 bases between. Germline V gene lookup returns CDR1 LNHDA and CDR2 SQIVND (reference sequence). The CDR3 is 13 amino acids. The CDR3 nucleotides are TGTGCCAGTAGTAAACAGGTATCCTACGAGCAGTACTTC. Translation gives CASSKQVSYEQYF.

This clone was picked up a small number of times. This CDR3 is CASSLSWAEKLFF. In nucleotides, the CDR3 is TGTGCCAGCAGTTTATCGTGGGCCGAAAAACTGTTTTTT. The chain couples TRBV27 to TRBJ1-4; no firm D call. V lost 0 bases, J lost 8 bases, and 7 bases lay in between. This CDR3 spans 13 amino acids. Germline V lookup: CDR1 MNHEY, CDR2 SMNVEV (reference sequence). Full variable domain (missing parts from reference TRBV27 and TRBJ1-4): EAQVTQNPRYLITVTGKKLTVTCSQNMNHEYMSWYRQDPGLGLRQIYYSMNVEVTDKGDVPEGYKVSRKEKRNFPLILESPSPNQTSLYFCASSLSWAEKLFFGSGTQLSVL.

This clone was picked up a small number of times. V usage is TRBV5-1 and J usage is TRBJ2-5, with TRBD1 as a possible D gene (6 bases). V lost 1 base and J lost 5, with 15 bases in between. Per germline, CDR1 SGHRS and CDR2 YFSETQ. The CDR3 spans 15 residues. CDR3 residues: CASSLRARGPETQYF. The CDR3 DNA reads TGCGCCAGCAGCTTGAGAGCCAGGGGTCCCGAGACCCAGTACTTC.

This chain joins TRBV6-5 and TRBJ2-7; 11 nucleotides align to TRBD2. In germline, CDR1 is MNHEY, CDR2 SVGAGI. V trimming: 4 bases; J trimming: 0 bases; junction bases outside the gene matches: 2. The length of the CDR3 is 15 residues. DNA of the CDR3: TGTGCCAGCAGTTCCGGGACTAGCGGCTCCTACGAGCAGTACTTC. The encoded protein is CASSSGTSGSYEQYF.

This chain connects TRBV9 to TRBJ2-2; D is perhaps TRBD2 (6 bases). The V and J ends lost 2 bases and 5 bases respectively, with 7 bases between them. The CDR3 contains 13 residues. Per germline, CDR1 SGDLS and CDR2 YYNGEE. The CDR3 sequence: CASSVRGTGELFF. CDR3 bases: TGTGCCAGCAGCGTTCGGGGGACCGGGGAGCTGTTTTTT.

J is TRBJ1-1 and V is TRBV19; D is perhaps TRBD1 (5 bases). This CDR3 contains 14 residues. Germline loops: CDR1 LNHDA, CDR2 SQIVND (reference sequence). The V gene lost 6 bases and the J gene lost 1 base, with 12 bases spanning the gap. The CDR3 reads CASRAGLSNTEAFF. DNA of the CDR3: TGTGCCAGTAGAGCGGGACTGTCGAACACTGAAGCTTTCTTT.